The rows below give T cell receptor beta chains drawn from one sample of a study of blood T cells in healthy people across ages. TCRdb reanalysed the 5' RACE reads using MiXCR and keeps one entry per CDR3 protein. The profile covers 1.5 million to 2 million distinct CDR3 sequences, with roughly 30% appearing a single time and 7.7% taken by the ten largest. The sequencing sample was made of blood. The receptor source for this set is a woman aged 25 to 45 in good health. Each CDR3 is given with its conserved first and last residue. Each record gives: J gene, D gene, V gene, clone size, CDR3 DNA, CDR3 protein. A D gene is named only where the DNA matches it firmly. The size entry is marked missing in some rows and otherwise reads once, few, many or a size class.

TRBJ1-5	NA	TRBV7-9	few	TGTGCCAGCAGCTTAGGGGACGGTAGCAATCAGCCCCAGCATTTT	CASSLGDGSNQPQHF
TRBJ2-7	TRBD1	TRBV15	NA	TGTGCCACCAGCCCCTGGACAGGGAACGAGCAGTACTTC	CATSPWTGNEQYF
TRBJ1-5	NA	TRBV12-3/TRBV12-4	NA	TGTGCCAGCAGTACAACCGACCCGAATCAGCCCCAGCATTTT	CASSTTDPNQPQHF
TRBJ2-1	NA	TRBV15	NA	TGTGCCACCAGCAGAGGACAGGACCCTTCCAATGAGCAGTTCTTC	CATSRGQDPSNEQFF
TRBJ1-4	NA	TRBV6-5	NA	TGTGCCAGCAGTTACTCTCTCATGGGTCGGGGAAAACTGTTTTTT	CASSYSLMGRGKLFF
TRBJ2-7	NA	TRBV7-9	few	TGTGCCAGCAGCCCCGAACCGGGGCCCCTCGAGCAGTACTTC	CASSPEPGPLEQYF
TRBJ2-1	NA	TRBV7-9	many	TGTGCCAGCAGGGAAGGGAGTACCTACAATGAGCAGTTCTTC	CASREGSTYNEQFF
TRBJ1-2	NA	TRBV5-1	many	TGCGCCAGCAGCTTACTAGACAGTCTCTATGGCTACACCTTC	CASSLLDSLYGYTF
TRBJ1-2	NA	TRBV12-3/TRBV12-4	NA	TGTGCCAGCAGACGTGGACTAAACTATGGCTACACCTTC	CASRRGLNYGYTF
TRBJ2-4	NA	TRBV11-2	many	TGTGCCAGCAGCCCTCTGGGCGAGTTCGGAAACATTCAGTACTTC	CASSPLGEFGNIQYF
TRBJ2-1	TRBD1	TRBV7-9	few	TGTGCCAGCAGCGCGCTCTACCGGGACAGGGTAGTAGACAATGAGCAGTTCTTC	CASSALYRDRVVDNEQFF
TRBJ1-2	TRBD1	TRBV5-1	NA	TGCGCCAGCAGCTTGGAGGGGGCCGATGATGGCTATGGCTACACCTTC	CASSLEGADDGYGYTF
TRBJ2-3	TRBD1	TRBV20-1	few	TGCAGTGCTAGAGATTTAGACAGGGGGCTGGAAGATACGCAGTATTTT	CSARDLDRGLEDTQYF
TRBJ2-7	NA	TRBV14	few	TGTGCCAGCAGCCGTGAGCCAGCCGCCTCCTACGAGCAGTACTTC	CASSREPAASYEQYF
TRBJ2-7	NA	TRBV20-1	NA	TGCAGTGCTAGACGAGGGGGGAGCGCTGCTGACGAGCAGTACTTC	CSARRGGSAADEQYF
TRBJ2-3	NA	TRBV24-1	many	TGTGCCACCAGTGATCCACAGGGATGGGGCGATACGCAGTATTTT	CATSDPQGWGDTQYF
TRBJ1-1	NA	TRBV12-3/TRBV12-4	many	TGTGCCAGCAGTTCAGGGGCAATGAACACTGAAGCTTTCTTT	CASSSGAMNTEAFF
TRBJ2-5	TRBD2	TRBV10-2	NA	TGCGCCAGCAGGGTAGCGGGGGCCCCGGGTGCCCAGTACTTC	CASRVAGAPGAQYF
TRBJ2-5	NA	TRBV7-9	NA	TGTACCAGCAGCTTACACGAGAGTCGCCAAGAGACCCAGTACTTC	CTSSLHESRQETQYF
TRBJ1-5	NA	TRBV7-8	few	TGTGCCAGCAGCTTAGAGGGAAAGGTGAATCAGCCCCGGCATTTT	CASSLEGKVNQPRHF
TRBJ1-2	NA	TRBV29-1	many	TGCAGCGTTGCCCCGGGGGTCTGGCTGCTTTATGGCTACACCTTC	CSVAPGVWLLYGYTF
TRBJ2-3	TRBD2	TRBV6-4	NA	TGTGCCAACAGTGATAGCGGGGGGGCCACAGATACGCAGTATTTT	CANSDSGGATDTQYF
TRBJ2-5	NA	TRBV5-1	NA	TGCACCAGCAGCCCGGGGACTGTCCAAGAGACCCAGTACTTC	CTSSPGTVQETQYF
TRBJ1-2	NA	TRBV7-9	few	TGTGCCAGCAGCCCCACTAACAGAAACAGGGTAAAAGGCTACACCTTC	CASSPTNRNRVKGYTF
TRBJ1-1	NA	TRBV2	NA	TGTGCCAGCAGTGGAGAATTGAGCACTGAAGCTTTCTTT	CASSGELSTEAFF
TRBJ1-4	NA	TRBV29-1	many	TGCAGCGTTGAAGGAGGGGCCGGGGAAAAACTGTTTTTT	CSVEGGAGEKLFF
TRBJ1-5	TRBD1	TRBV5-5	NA	TGTGCCAGCAGCTTGGCCGCAGGGGGAGGCAATCAGCCCCAGCATTTT	CASSLAAGGGNQPQHF
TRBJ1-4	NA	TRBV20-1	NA	TGCAGTGCTAGTAGTACCCAACTTCCAACTAATGAAAAACCGTTTTTT	CSASSTQLPTNEKPFF
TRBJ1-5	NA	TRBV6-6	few	TGTGCCAGCTCTCCCTACGGGCAAAGTGGCAATCAGCCCCAGCATTTT	CASSPYGQSGNQPQHF
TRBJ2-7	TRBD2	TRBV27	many	TGTGCCAGCAGTCCCCTTAATAGCGGGAGAGCCTACGAGCAGTACTTC	CASSPLNSGRAYEQYF
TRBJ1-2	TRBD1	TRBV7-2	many	TGTGCCAGCAGCCCCGGGACAGCCTACTATGGCTACACCTTC	CASSPGTAYYGYTF
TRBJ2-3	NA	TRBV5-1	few	TGCGCCAGCAGCCCCATATCGGACACGGCTACGCAGTATTTT	CASSPISDTATQYF
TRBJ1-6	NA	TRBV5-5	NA	TGTTCCAGCAGCTCGACGAATTCACCCCTCCACTTT	CSSSSTNSPLHF
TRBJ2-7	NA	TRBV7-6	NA	TGTGCCAGCAACTTAGAGGTGCCGGGAGCTGGCTACGAGCAGTACTTC	CASNLEVPGAGYEQYF
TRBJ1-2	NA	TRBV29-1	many	TGCAGCGCCAACCTACAGGGTTTCTATGGCTACACCTTC	CSANLQGFYGYTF
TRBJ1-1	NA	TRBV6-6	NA	TGTGCCTGCAGTCCCTCAGGCGGTGAAGCTTTCTTT	CACSPSGGEAFF
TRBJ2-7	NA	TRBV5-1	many	TGCGCCAGCAGCTTGACGGGGGACTACGAGCAGTACTTC	CASSLTGDYEQYF
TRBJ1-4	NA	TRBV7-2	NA	TGTGCCAGCAGCTTACTGGGGCGAACAACTAATGAAAAACTGTTTTTT	CASSLLGRTTNEKLFF
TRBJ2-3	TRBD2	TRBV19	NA	TGTGCCAGTAGTACACTAGCGGGCCCCTCGTATTTT	CASSTLAGPSYF
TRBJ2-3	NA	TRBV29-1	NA	TGCAGCGTTCGACTGACATCTAGCACAGATACGCAGTATTTT	CSVRLTSSTDTQYF
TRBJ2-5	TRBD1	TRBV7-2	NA	TGTGCCAGCAGCTCGACGGGACAGACCCAAGAGACCCAGTACTTC	CASSSTGQTQETQYF
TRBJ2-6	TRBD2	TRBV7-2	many	TGTGCCAGCAGCCACTCTAGCGGGGGGTACTCTGGGGCCAACGTCCTGACTTTC	CASSHSSGGYSGANVLTF
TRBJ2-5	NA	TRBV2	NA	TGTGCCAGCAGCCCTAGACTAGATTCGGAGACCCAGTACTTC	CASSPRLDSETQYF
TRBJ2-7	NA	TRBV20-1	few	TGCAGTGCTAGCAGGTCCTTCGACGAGCAGTACTTC	CSASRSFDEQYF
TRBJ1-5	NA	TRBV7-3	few	TGTGCCAGCAGCTTAATTCCAGGGAATCAGCCCCAGCATTTT	CASSLIPGNQPQHF
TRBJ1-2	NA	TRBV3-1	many	TGTGCCAGCAGCCAAGATCCCCTCTATGGCTACACCTTC	CASSQDPLYGYTF
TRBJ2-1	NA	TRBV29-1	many	TGCAGCGTGGGGGTAGACCCCTCCTACAATGAGCAGTTCTTC	CSVGVDPSYNEQFF
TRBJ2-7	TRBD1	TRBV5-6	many	TGTGCCAGCAGCTGGGGGGACAGGGGTTTCAACGAGCAGTACTTC	CASSWGDRGFNEQYF